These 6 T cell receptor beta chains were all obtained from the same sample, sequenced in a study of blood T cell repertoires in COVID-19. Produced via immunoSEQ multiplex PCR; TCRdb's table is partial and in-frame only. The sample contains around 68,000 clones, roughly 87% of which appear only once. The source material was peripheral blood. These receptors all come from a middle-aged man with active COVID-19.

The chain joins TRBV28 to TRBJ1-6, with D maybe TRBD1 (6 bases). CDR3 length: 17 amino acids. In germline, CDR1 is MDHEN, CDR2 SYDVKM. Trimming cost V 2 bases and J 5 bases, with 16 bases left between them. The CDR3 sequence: CASSLRWPGVNNSPLHF. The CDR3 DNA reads TGTGCCAGCAGTTTAAGATGGCCAGGGGTGAATAATTCACCCCTCCACTTT. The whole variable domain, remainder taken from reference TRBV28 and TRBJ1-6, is DVKVTQSSRYLVKRTGEKVFLECVQDMDHENMFWYRQDPGLGLRLIYFSYDVKMKEKGDIPEGYSVSREKKERFSLILESASTNQTSMYLCASSLRWPGVNNSPLHFGNGTRLTVT.

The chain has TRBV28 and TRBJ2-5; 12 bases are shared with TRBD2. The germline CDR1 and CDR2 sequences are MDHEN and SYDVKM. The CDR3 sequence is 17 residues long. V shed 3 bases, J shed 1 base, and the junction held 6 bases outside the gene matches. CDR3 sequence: CASSFGGTSGPQETQYF. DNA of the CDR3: TGTGCCAGCAGTTTCGGCGGGACTAGCGGGCCCCAAGAGACCCAGTACTTC.

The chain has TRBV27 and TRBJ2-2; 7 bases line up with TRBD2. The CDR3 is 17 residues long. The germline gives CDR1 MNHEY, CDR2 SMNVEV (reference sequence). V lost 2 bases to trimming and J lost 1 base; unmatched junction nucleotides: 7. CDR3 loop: CASSLGGVGLNTGELFF. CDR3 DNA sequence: TGTGCCAGCAGTTTAGGGGGGGTGGGCCTGAACACCGGGGAGCTGTTTTTT.

CDR3 in DNA: TGTGCCTGGAGCCCCGATCGGAACATTCAGTACTTC. This gives the protein CAWSPDRNIQYF. The chain combines TRBV30 with TRBJ2-4; unclear D gene. The CDR3 totals 12 residues. Germline values: CDR1 GTSNPN, CDR2 SVGIG (reference sequence). Trimming pared 3 bases from V and 7 bases from J, leaving 10 bases between.

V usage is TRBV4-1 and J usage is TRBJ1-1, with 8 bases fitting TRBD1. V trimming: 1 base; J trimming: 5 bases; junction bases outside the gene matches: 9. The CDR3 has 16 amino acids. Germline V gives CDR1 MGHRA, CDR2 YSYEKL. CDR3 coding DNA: TGCGCCAGCAGCCAAGGATTCAGGGGGCAGCGTACTGAAGCTTTCTTT. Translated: CASSQGFRGQRTEAFF.

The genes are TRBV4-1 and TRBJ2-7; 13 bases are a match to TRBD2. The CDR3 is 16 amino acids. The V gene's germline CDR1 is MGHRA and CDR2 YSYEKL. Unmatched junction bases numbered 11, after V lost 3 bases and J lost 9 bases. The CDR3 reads CASSQTSGGPTIGQYF. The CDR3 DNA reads TGCGCCAGCAGCCAGACTAGCGGGGGGCCCACGATCGGGCAGTACTTC.